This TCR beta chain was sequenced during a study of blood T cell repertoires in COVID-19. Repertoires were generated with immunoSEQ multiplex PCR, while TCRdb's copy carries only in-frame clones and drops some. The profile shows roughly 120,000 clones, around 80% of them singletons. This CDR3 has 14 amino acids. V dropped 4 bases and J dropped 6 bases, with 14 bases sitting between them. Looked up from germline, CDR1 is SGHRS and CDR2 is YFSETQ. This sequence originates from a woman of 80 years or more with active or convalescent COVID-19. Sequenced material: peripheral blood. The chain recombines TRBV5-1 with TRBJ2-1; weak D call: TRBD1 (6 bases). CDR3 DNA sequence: TGCGCCAGCAGCATAGGACAGAACCTCAATGAGCAGTTCTTC. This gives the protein CASSIGQNLNEQFF.